The 9 T cell receptor beta chains below come from one sample, sequenced in a study of T cell responses to AZD1222 COVID-19 vaccine. Method: immunoSEQ multiplex PCR; TCRdb's copy keeps in-frame clones and lacks some. The repertoire has over 50,000 clones, around 81% of them found once; the top ten carry 20% to 30%. The sample in question was peripheral blood, obtained 28 days after the second AZD1222 dose. These receptors originate from an adult who received the AZD1222 COVID-19 vaccine.

Turning to this clone: A junction boundary mismatches the germline segment, possibly from a read error. The V gene is TRBV28, the J gene TRBJ2-7; 8 bases agree with TRBD1. CDR3 length: 15 residues. Germline-derived CDR1 and CDR2 are MDHEN and SYDVKM. CDR3 protein: CASSLHQTGAYKQYF. Written as DNA, the CDR3 is TGTGCCAGCAGTTTACACCAGACAGGGGCCTACAAGCAGTACTTC.

The CDR3: CATQAGSSYNEQFF. For the CDR3, the DNA is TGTGCCACTCAGGCTGGGAGCTCCTACAATGAGCAGTTCTTC. V gene TRBV19 combines with J gene TRBJ2-1; a possible D gene is TRBD2 (5 bases). Trimming stripped 10 bases from V and 0 bases from J, with 13 bases between. Looked up from germline, CDR1 is LNHDA and CDR2 is SQIVND (reference sequence). The CDR3 totals 14 residues.

The chain joins TRBV19 to TRBJ1-2; no clear D. This CDR3 is built from 14 residues. V was shortened by 0 bases and J by 2 bases, with 7 bases between the two germline ends. Germline V gives CDR1 LNHDA, CDR2 SQIVND (reference sequence). This chain's CDR3 is CASSIDPGNYGYTF. The CDR3 DNA reads TGTGCCAGTAGTATAGATCCGGGAAACTATGGCTACACCTTC.

The chain uses TRBV5-1 and TRBJ2-7; possibly TRBD1 for D (6 bases). V was shortened by 0 bases and J by 5 bases, with 12 bases between the two germline ends. This CDR3 contains 14 residues. Germline CDR1 reads SGHRS; CDR2 reads YFSETQ. The CDR3 sequence: CASSLEQGGHEQYF. CDR3 DNA sequence: TGCGCCAGCAGCTTGGAACAGGGTGGCCACGAGCAGTACTTC.

This sequence joins TRBV6-2 or TRBV6-3 and TRBJ2-1, with 9 bases aligning to TRBD1. Germline loops: CDR1 MNHEY, CDR2 SVGEGT. The V gene end was trimmed by 4 bases and the J gene end by 2 bases; junction bases not matched to a gene: 6. The CDR3 is 16 residues long. The DNA of the CDR3 is TGTGCCAGCAGTTGGACCGGGACAGGGACCTACAATGAGCAGTTCTTC. Its protein product is CASSWTGTGTYNEQFF.

This clone was recorded once. This chain joins TRBV5-1 and TRBJ2-7, with D possibly TRBD1 on 6 matching bases. CDR1 and CDR2 from the germline V gene are SGHRS and YFSETQ. Trimming left V 4 bases short and J 6 bases short, with 14 bases between. The CDR3 has 13 residues. The CDR3 sequence: CASSAGQSGEQYF. In nucleotides, the CDR3 is TGCGCCAGCAGCGCTGGACAGTCTGGCGAGCAGTACTTC.

This chain links TRBV7-3 with TRBJ1-1, with 10 bases matching TRBD1. With 5 bases clipped from V and 1 base from J, the junction kept 4 bases outside the gene matches. The CDR3 loop spans 15 amino acids. CDR1 SGHTA and CDR2 FQGTGA come from the germline V gene. The CDR3 here is CASSPWTGGNTEAFF. CDR3 coding DNA: TGTGCCAGCAGCCCGTGGACAGGGGGGAACACTGAAGCTTTCTTT.

The chain carries TRBV4-1 and TRBJ2-7; 8 bases agree with TRBD1. Germline V gene lookup returns CDR1 MGHRA and CDR2 YSYEKL. The CDR3 covers 14 residues. J lost 8 bases, V lost 0 bases, and 6 bases had no gene match. The CDR3 spells CASSQEGGQGQQYF. The CDR3 nucleotides read TGCGCCAGCAGCCAAGAAGGTGGACAGGGACAGCAGTACTTC.

The chain joins TRBV6-2 or TRBV6-3 to TRBJ2-7; TRBD1 aligns across 8 bases. This CDR3 has 17 amino acids. Looked up from germline, CDR1 is MNHEY and CDR2 is SVGEGT. With V trimmed by 2 bases and J by 5 bases, 14 bases remained unmatched. CDR3 loop: CASSYTPGQGGMHEQYF. CDR3 nucleotides: TGTGCCAGCAGTTACACCCCCGGACAGGGCGGGATGCACGAGCAGTACTTC.